This T cell receptor (beta chain) was recorded in a study of shared clonotypes between healthy human individuals. Study conclusions and caveats: Sequencing depth was a factor that was expected to affect clonotype sharing among donors.

Sequenced by immunoSEQ multiplex PCR; TCRdb stores in-frame clones only, minus some. Of roughly 600,000 clones in the sample, 95% to 98% are singletons; the top ten hold 0.3%. In regard to this clone: Antigen: not known.

Terminally differentiated effector memory CD45RA+ cells were left out of the naive CD8 fraction, which was CD45RO-negative and positively selected for CCR7. The donor cohort consisted entirely of Caucasian adults residing in Nashville, Tennessee. The sequencing sample was made of naive CD8+ T cells sorted from blood. The clonotype comes from a young man in good health.

The chain's CDR3 is CASSTRGGAYNEQFF. CDR3 sequence (DNA): TGTGCCAGCAGTACTAGGGGCGGGGCCTACAATGAGCAGTTCTTC. The rearrangement joins TRBV27 to TRBJ2-1; D may be TRBD2 (6 bases). From germline, CDR1 is MNHEY and CDR2 SMNVEV (reference sequence). This CDR3 is 15 amino acids long. V gave up 5 bases and J gave up 2 bases, with 13 bases separating them.